The present TCR beta chain was sequenced within a study of cytomegalovirus exposure and HLA in healthy donors. General observations from the study: When analyzed later, the rates of TCR association showed variation by HLA locus, with DRB1 the most and HLA-C the fewest.

PCR was performed using 60 Vbeta and 13 Jbeta primers. Data came from immunoSEQ multiplex PCR; TCRdb stores just in-frame clones and leaves some out. The repertoire holds around 130,000 clones, with roughly three quarters as singletons. Germline assignment: CDR1 MDHEN and CDR2 SYDVKM. V dropped 8 bases and J dropped 5; count of bases not matched to a gene: 17. This CDR3 comprises 16 residues. A remark on this clone: The antigen remains unidentified.

V gene TRBV28 combines with J gene TRBJ1-1; 7 bases are a match to TRBD1. The specimen was PBMCs. The clonotype was recovered from a middle-aged woman in good health and CMV-seronegative. This CDR3 reads CASQLGRGLQGTEAFF. The CDR3 bases are TGTGCCAGCCAGTTAGGTAGGGGGCTCCAGGGAACTGAAGCTTTCTTT.